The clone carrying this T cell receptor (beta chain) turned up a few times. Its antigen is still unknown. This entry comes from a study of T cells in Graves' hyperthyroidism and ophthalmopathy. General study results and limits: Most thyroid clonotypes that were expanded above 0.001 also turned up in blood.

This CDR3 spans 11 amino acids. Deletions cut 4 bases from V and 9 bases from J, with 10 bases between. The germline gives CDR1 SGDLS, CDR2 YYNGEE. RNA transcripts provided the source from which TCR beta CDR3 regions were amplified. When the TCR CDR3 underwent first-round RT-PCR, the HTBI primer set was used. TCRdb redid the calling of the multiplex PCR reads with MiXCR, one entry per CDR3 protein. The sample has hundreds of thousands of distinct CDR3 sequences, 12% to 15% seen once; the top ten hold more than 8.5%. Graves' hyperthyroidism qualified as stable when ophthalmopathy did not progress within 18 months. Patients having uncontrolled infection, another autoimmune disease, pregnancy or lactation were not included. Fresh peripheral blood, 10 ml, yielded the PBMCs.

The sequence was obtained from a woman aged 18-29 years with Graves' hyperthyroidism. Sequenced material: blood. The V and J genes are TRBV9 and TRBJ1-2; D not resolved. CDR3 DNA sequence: TGTGCCAGCAGCATAAGAGGGAGCTACACCTTC. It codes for CASSIRGSYTF.